This TCR beta chain appears in the sequencing data of a study of T-cell reconstitution after alpha-beta-depleted transplantation in children. Unique molecular identifiers were incorporated when the TCRbeta library was constructed. TCRdb fed the PCR reads into MiXCR, producing one record per CDR3 protein. Of hundreds of thousands of distinct CDR3 sequences in the sample, under 15% were seen once. The V gene's germline CDR1 is SGHAT and CDR2 FQNNGV. V shed 3 bases, J shed 6 bases, and the junction held 15 bases outside the gene matches. The CDR3 has 18 residues. The TCR sequence derives from a girl aged 2-10 years with congenital amegakaryocytic thrombocytopenia, due to receive a stem cell transplant. The sample in question was PBMCs, obtained before TCRalphabeta/CD19-depleted stem cell transplant. The chain couples TRBV11-2 to TRBJ2-1; the match to TRBD2 covers 9 bases. The CDR3 DNA is TGTGCCAGCAGCTTTTTTTCGGCGGGAGGGACCGGCGGCAATGAGCAGTTCTTC. Translating it yields CASSFFSAGGTGGNEQFF.